Shown below are 12 T cell receptor beta chains from a single sample sequenced in a study of T cells in Graves' hyperthyroidism and ophthalmopathy. TCR beta CDR3 regions were amplified from RNA. HTBI primers were employed in a first-round RT-PCR of the TCR CDR3. TCRdb reprocessed the multiplex PCR reads with MiXCR, giving one entry per CDR3 protein. The table records around 570,000 distinct CDR3 sequences, 15% to 20% of them present only once. The sequenced sample consisted of blood. These TCRs come from a man in his forties or fifties with Graves' ophthalmopathy.

Worth noting for this clonotype: This may be a read error, as it is one base from a much larger clone. The gene calls are TRBV20-1 and TRBJ2-1; D is possibly TRBD1 (6 bases). The J call may be mistaken, given a closer DNA end match to TRBJ2-7. The CDR3 loop spans 13 amino acids. Germline V gives CDR1 DFQATT, CDR2 SNEGSKA (reference sequence). The CDR3, as DNA: TGCAGTGCTGCTCGACAGGTGGGCAATGAGCAGTACTTC. Translated: CSAARQVGNEQYF.

The chain has TRBV20-1 and TRBJ1-5; 8 nucleotides agree with TRBD1. Germline CDR1 DFQATT, CDR2 SNEGSKA (reference sequence). This CDR3 contains 13 residues. Trimming at V came to 6 bases and at J to 6 bases, leaving 7 bases not matched to a gene. The CDR3 reads CSALGQGSQPQHF. The CDR3 nucleotides read TGCAGTGCGCTAGGACAGGGCTCTCAGCCCCAGCATTTT.

J is TRBJ1-5 and V is TRBV7-3; D gene ambiguous. V lost 5 bases and J lost 7, with 15 bases in between. CDR3 length equals 14 residues. Germline V gene lookup returns CDR1 SGHTA and CDR2 FQGTGA. The CDR3 loop reads CASSQVTNLQPQHF. The CDR3 nucleotides are TGTGCCAGCAGCCAAGTAACAAATCTCCAGCCCCAGCATTTT.

This clonotype occurred a few times. The chain couples TRBV6-1 to TRBJ1-5; D unresolved. V lost 0 bases to trimming and J lost 0 bases, with 3 bases between them. The germline V gene encodes CDR1 MNHNS and CDR2 SASEGT. This CDR3 comprises 14 residues. CDR3 coding DNA: TGTGCCAGCAGTGAAGCACATAGCAATCAGCCCCAGCATTTT. Its protein is CASSEAHSNQPQHF.

The chain employs TRBV10-3 and TRBJ1-1; D call uncertain. This CDR3 is built from 15 residues. In germline, CDR1 is ENHRY, CDR2 SYGVKD. V was trimmed by 0 bases and J by 1 base, leaving 9 bases between them. The CDR3 DNA reads TGTGCCATCAGTGAGTCCGGTCGGCAGAACACTGAAGCTTTCTTT. Encoded protein: CAISESGRQNTEAFF.

This clonotype was recorded a few times. V and J are TRBV27 and TRBJ2-7; TRBD1 or TRBD2 may be the D gene (6 bases each). Germline V gene sequence: CDR1 MNHEY, CDR2 SMNVEV (reference sequence). The V and J ends lost 8 bases and 3 bases respectively, with 20 bases between them. The CDR3 runs to 15 residues. The CDR3 sequence: CASDFPLQGGYEQYF. The CDR3, as DNA: TGTGCCAGCGATTTCCCGCTACAGGGAGGCTACGAGCAGTACTTC.

A few counts support this clonotype. The V gene is TRBV19, the J gene TRBJ1-4; no clear D. There are 16 residues in the CDR3. V was cut by 5 bases and J by 0 bases, with 13 bases left in between. Germline V CDR1 and CDR2: LNHDA, SQIVND (reference sequence). CDR3 nucleotide sequence: TGTGCCAGTAGTCGTCCCGGTTTTGCAACTAATGAAAAACTGTTTTTT. Protein sequence: CASSRPGFATNEKLFF.

The J gene is TRBJ2-5, the V gene TRBV27; 8 bases map to TRBD1. Germline V lookup: CDR1 MNHEY, CDR2 SMNVEV (reference sequence). With 4 bases clipped from V and 10 bases from J, the junction kept 8 bases outside the gene matches. The CDR3 spans 13 residues. In DNA, the CDR3 is TGTGCCAGCAGTTCGTATGGACAGGGCGTCCAGTACTTC. It specifies CASSSYGQGVQYF.

In its sample, this clonotype was seen many times. The V call is TRBV7-3, the J call TRBJ2-2, with TRBD1 as a possible D gene (6 bases). CDR1 and CDR2 (germline): SGHTA, FQGTGA. The ends were cut back, 1 base at V and 7 bases at J, with 16 bases in the middle. CDR3 length equals 16 residues. The CDR3 nucleotides read TGTGCCAGCAGCTTAAGATCAGGGGCTAAGAACGGGGAGCTGTTTTTT. Protein sequence: CASSLRSGAKNGELFF.

This clonotype was detected many times. This chain connects TRBV5-1 to TRBJ2-1; 10 bases are shared with TRBD2. The germline CDR1 and CDR2 sequences are SGHRS and YFSETQ. CDR3 length: 16 residues. V shed 1 base, J shed 5 bases, and the junction held 6 bases outside the gene matches. This chain's CDR3 is CASSLTFLAGDNEQFF. The CDR3 DNA follows: TGCGCCAGCAGCTTGACTTTCCTAGCGGGAGACAATGAGCAGTTCTTC.

This clonotype was seen a handful of times. The chain recombines TRBV24-1 with TRBJ1-5; TRBD1 matches at 7 bases. J was trimmed by 9 bases and V by 3 bases; bases with no gene match: 7. CDR1 and CDR2 from the germline V gene are KGHDR and SFDVKD. CDR3 length: 14 amino acids. The CDR3 reads CATSDDRDWWPQHF. As DNA, the CDR3 is TGTGCCACCAGTGATGACAGGGACTGGTGGCCCCAGCATTTT.

There are many counts of this clonotype. The chain uses TRBV7-3 and TRBJ2-3; D gene ambiguous. Trimming took off 2 bases at V and 0 bases at J, with 15 bases between the two ends. Germline CDR1 and CDR2: SGHTA and FQGTGA. The CDR3 consists of 17 residues. In DNA, the CDR3 is TGTGCCAGCAGCTTATACCCGGGCGGACCTAGCACAGATACGCAGTATTTT. Protein: CASSLYPGGPSTDTQYF.